This T cell receptor (beta chain) was obtained from a study of Graves' ophthalmopathy and Graves' hyperthyroidism. Amplification of the TCR beta CDR3 regions used RNA transcripts (as template). HTBI-primed first-round RT-PCR preceded second-round multiplex PCR. TCRdb reprocessed the multiplex PCR reads via MiXCR and lists one record per CDR3 protein. The table records hundreds of thousands of distinct CDR3 sequences, under 50% of them present only once. The CDR3 spans 15 residues. The ends were cut back, 2 bases at V and 2 bases at J, with 12 bases in the middle. Germline V gene lookup returns CDR1 SGHTA and CDR2 FQGNSA. This clonotype has a count of ten or more. Its antigen is not known. The study, taken as a whole, reports: Blood repertoires reportedly contained most expanded thyroid clonotypes above 0.001 frequency. For separating ophthalmopathy from stable hyperthyroidism, a 13-signature model gave 87.88% sensitivity and 65% to 82% specificity.

A duration under 3 months, NOSPECS ≥4, CAS ≥3 and moderate-to-severe activity characterized the donors with ophthalmopathy. An approximately 10 ml volume of fresh peripheral blood provided the PBMCs. What was sequenced was peripheral blood. The sequence was collected from an adult man with Graves' ophthalmopathy. The J gene is TRBJ2-5, the V gene TRBV7-2; a weak D match, TRBD1 (6 bases). The CDR3 region has the DNA TGTGCCAGCAGCTTAAGAACCGGACAGCAAGAGACCCAGTACTTC. Translated, it gives CASSLRTGQQETQYF.